The 16 T cell receptor beta chains below come from one sample, sequenced in a study of cytomegalovirus exposure and HLA in healthy donors. Primers: 60 Vbeta forward and 13 Jbeta reverse. The protocol was immunoSEQ multiplex PCR, while the TCRdb copy is restricted to in-frame clones and leaves out a portion. The sample lists roughly 100,000 clones; roughly 69% were seen once. Source material: PBMCs. These receptors were collected from a man under 40 in good health and CMV-seropositive.

Remarks on this clone: The sample contains more than one DNA sequence encoding this CDR3. The chain couples TRBV9 to TRBJ2-2; TRBD1 is a possible D gene (6 bases). The CDR3 sequence is 15 residues long. Germline values: CDR1 SGDLS, CDR2 YYNGEE. V lost 3 bases and J lost 5, with 14 bases in between. CDR3 region: CASSAGQISTGELFF. The CDR3 DNA sequence: TGTGCCAGCAGCGCAGGACAGATCTCTACCGGGGAGCTGTTTTTT.

The chain has TRBV18 and TRBJ2-5; 9 bases are a match to TRBD1. V shed 3 bases and J 6 bases; nucleotides not matched to a gene: 5. The germline gives CDR1 KGHSH, CDR2 LQKENI. There are 14 residues in the CDR3. The CDR3 here is CASSPGTGRQTQYF. For the CDR3, the DNA is TGTGCCAGCTCACCCGGGACAGGGAGACAGACCCAGTACTTC.

This clone appeared a few times. V usage is TRBV4-1 and J usage is TRBJ2-7, with a tentative D call TRBD1 (5 bases). This CDR3 has 18 amino acids. Trimming removed 0 bases from V and 2 bases from J, with 20 bases in between. The germline gives CDR1 MGHRA, CDR2 YSYEKL. The CDR3 reads CASSQDNSGSGSPYEQYF. The CDR3, as DNA: TGCGCCAGCAGCCAAGACAATAGTGGGTCAGGGTCTCCCTACGAGCAGTACTTC.

The V and J genes are TRBV9 and TRBJ1-5, with TRBD1 matching over 9 bases. The J segment lost 4 bases and the V segment lost 3 bases, leaving 2 bases of the junction unmatched. Per the germline V gene, CDR1 is SGDLS and CDR2 is YYNGEE. The CDR3 is 14 residues long. The CDR3 DNA is TGTGCCAGCAGCGCCGGGACAGGGAATCAGCCCCAGCATTTT. As protein: CASSAGTGNQPQHF.

The V and J genes are TRBV18 and TRBJ2-1, with 9 positions matching TRBD2. The CDR3 has 16 residues. CDR1 is KGHSH, CDR2 LQKENI, per germline. Trimming took 1 base from V and 6 from J; bases not matched to a gene: 7. CDR3 region: CASSPLSSGVGNEQFF. The DNA of the CDR3 is TGTGCCAGCTCACCACTTTCTAGCGGGGTTGGCAATGAGCAGTTCTTC.

The chain combines TRBV7-9 with TRBJ1-1; weak D call: TRBD1 (6 bases). Germline lookup yields CDR1 SEHNR and CDR2 FQNEAQ (reference sequence). The CDR3 is 15 amino acids. The V end lost 3 bases, the J end lost 1 base, and 12 bases lay between the germline ends. In nucleotides, the CDR3 is TGTGCCAGCAGCTTTACAGGGAGGGCGAACACTGAAGCTTTCTTT. This gives the protein CASSFTGRANTEAFF.

The chain uses TRBV10-3 and TRBJ2-7; 10 bases fit TRBD1. The CDR3 covers 15 residues. Germline V CDR1 and CDR2: ENHRY, SYGVKD. V lost 0 bases to trimming and J lost 6 bases; unmatched junction nucleotides: 5. The CDR3 sequence is CAISESGTGVVEQYF. Here the CDR3 DNA reads TGTGCCATCAGTGAGTCCGGGACAGGGGTCGTCGAGCAGTACTTC.

The rearrangement uses TRBV7-9 and TRBJ2-1; the D is unclear. V was shortened by 5 bases and J by 10 bases, with 18 bases between the two germline ends. This CDR3 contains 14 residues. Looked up from germline, CDR1 is SEHNR and CDR2 is FQNEAQ (reference sequence). CDR3 bases: TGTGCCAGCAGCCCGATAACCCACTACGGAGAGCAGTTCTTC. Residues: CASSPITHYGEQFF.

The count of this clone is one. This chain uses TRBV7-9 with TRBJ2-1, with 8 bases lining up with TRBD1. The germline V gene has CDR1 SEHNR and CDR2 FQNEAQ (reference sequence). CDR3 size: 17 residues. Trimming took 7 bases from V and 5 from J; bases not matched to a gene: 16. This chain's CDR3 is CASNQRGSGGWDNEQFF. DNA for the CDR3: TGTGCCAGCAACCAAAGGGGGTCAGGGGGCTGGGACAATGAGCAGTTCTTC.

This clone was detected only once. The chain combines TRBV7-2 with TRBJ2-5; 8 bases fit TRBD2. CDR3 size: 16 residues. CDR1 and CDR2 from the germline V gene are SGHTA and FQGNSA. The V and J ends lost 5 bases and 5 bases, in that order; junction bases with no gene match: 13. The CDR3 region is CASSLSTGGGWETQYF. CDR3 DNA: TGTGCCAGCAGCCTCTCCACCGGGGGGGGATGGGAGACCCAGTACTTC.

The J gene is TRBJ1-3, the V gene TRBV27, with D tentatively TRBD1 (5 bases). The germline CDR1 and CDR2 sequences are MNHEY and SMNVEV (reference sequence). CDR3 size: 15 residues. The ends were cut back, 2 bases at V and 0 bases at J, with 8 bases in the middle. Written as DNA, the CDR3 is TGTGCCAGCAGTTTAACGGGGGTCTCTGGAAACACCATATATTTT. Amino acids: CASSLTGVSGNTIYF.

This rearrangement joins TRBV6-5 to TRBJ1-2; TRBD1 aligns across 8 bases. This CDR3 contains 14 residues. Trimming cost V 7 bases and J 6 bases; bases outside gene matches: 10. Germline assignment: CDR1 MNHEY and CDR2 SVGAGI. The DNA for the CDR3 is TGTGCCAGCACCCCCGGACAGGGTGAAGATGGCTACACCTTC. Translating it yields CASTPGQGEDGYTF.

By share, this clone ranks as medium-sized. This sequence joins TRBV2 and TRBJ1-2; no reliable D call. Germline-derived CDR1 and CDR2 are SNHLY and FYNNEI. The CDR3 extends over 16 amino acids. V dropped 2 bases and J dropped 4 bases, with 17 bases sitting between them. The CDR3 sequence is CASSENGPPIFYGYTF. The CDR3 bases are TGTGCCAGCAGTGAAAACGGTCCTCCTATTTTCTATGGCTACACCTTC.

V gene TRBV6-5 combines with J gene TRBJ2-1; the match to TRBD2 covers 10 bases. The CDR3 loop spans 14 amino acids. Germline V gene data show CDR1 as MNHEY and CDR2 as SVGAGI. V trimming: 6 bases; J trimming: 9 bases; junction bases outside the gene matches: 8. CDR3 protein: CASSTGLASIEQFF. Written as DNA, the CDR3 is TGTGCCAGCAGCACGGGACTAGCGTCGATTGAGCAGTTCTTC.

Comment on this clone: Other DNA sequences in this specimen translate into the identical CDR3. V usage is TRBV6-5 and J usage is TRBJ2-2; the match to TRBD2 covers 7 bases. The CDR3 is 15 residues long. Losses at the gene ends were 5 bases for V and 2 bases for J; bases not matched to a gene: 5. Germline values: CDR1 MNHEY, CDR2 SVGAGI. CDR3 DNA sequence: TGTGCCAGCAGTCCCCCGGGGGGAAACACCGGGGAGCTGTTTTTT. Its protein product is CASSPPGGNTGELFF.

The gene calls are TRBV6-4 and TRBJ2-2; no reliable D call. CDR3 length: 14 amino acids. CDR1 is MRHNA and CDR2 is SNTAGT in the germline V gene. V was shortened by 4 bases and J by 2 bases, with 8 bases between the two germline ends. CDR3 in amino acids: CASSGAFNTGELFF. CDR3 in DNA: TGTGCCAGCAGTGGGGCCTTTAACACCGGGGAGCTGTTTTTT.